This T cell receptor beta chain was sequenced during a study of T cell repertoires in cytomegalovirus infection. About the research overall: In public TCR beta signatures, there were indications of both CMV infection and matching HLA type.

The CDR3 contains 15 residues. From germline, CDR1 is SGHVS and CDR2 FNYEAQ. TCRdb recomputed calls from the reads with MiXCR, one row per CDR3 protein. The sample contains hundreds of thousands of distinct CDR3 sequences, around 24% of which appear only once. A note on this clonotype: This may be a read error, as it is one base from a much larger clone.

The sequence was collected from a human donor in good health (CMV status not recorded). Some clones in this sample may be carry-over from other donors' samples. The rearrangement uses TRBV7-6 and TRBJ2-7, with TRBD1 as a possible D gene (6 bases). Sequenced input: CD8+ T cells from PBMCs. Written as DNA, the CDR3 is TGTGTCAGCAGCTCGACCGGGACATTCTCCTACGAGCAGTACTTC. Translated: CVSSSTGTFSYEQYF. The complete variable domain, with remaining parts taken from reference TRBV7-6 and TRBJ2-7, reads GAGVSQSPRYKVTKRGQDVALRCDPISGHVSLYWYRQALGQGPEFLTYFNYEAQQDKSGLPNDRFSAERPEGSISTLTIQRTEQRDSAMYRCVSSSTGTFSYEQYFGPGTRLTVT.